Each of the 17 T cell receptor beta chains below was sequenced from the same sample in a study of T cells after yellow fever vaccination. TCRdb itself ran the 5' RACE reads through MiXCR, one entry per CDR3 protein. Here the sample spans fewer than 400,000 distinct CDR3 sequences, 6% to 8% being singletons. The sample consisted of PBMCs, taken 5 days after the yellow fever booster vaccination. The source is a young man who received the YFV17D yellow fever vaccine.

This clonotype has more than one count but fewer than ten. The chain is built from TRBV29-1 and TRBJ2-3; D is unclear. Germline CDR1 reads SQVTM; CDR2 reads ANQGSEA. The CDR3 is 12 residues long. Trimming took off 7 bases at V and 4 bases at J, with 12 bases between the two ends. CDR3 bases: TGCAGCGGGCAGAAGTTCGCAGATACGCAGTATTTT. It is translated as CSGQKFADTQYF.

This clonotype was found a few times. This rearrangement joins TRBV5-4 to TRBJ1-2, with 7 bases fitting TRBD1. V was clipped by 4 bases and J by 2 bases; unmatched bases: 8. Germline assignment: CDR1 SGHNT and CDR2 YYREEE (reference sequence). The CDR3 is 15 residues long. CDR3 loop: CASSHTGEGNYGYTF. Written as DNA, the CDR3 is TGTGCCAGCAGCCACACAGGGGAGGGAAACTATGGCTACACCTTC.

This clonotype was observed a handful of times. The chain uses TRBV20-1 and TRBJ2-5; possibly TRBD2 for D (6 bases). V lost 2 bases and J lost 5, with 15 bases in between. Germline assignment: CDR1 DFQATT and CDR2 SNEGSKA (reference sequence). The CDR3 spans 14 residues. The CDR3 spells CSARRPGSRETQYF. CDR3 DNA: TGCAGTGCTAGACGACCCGGGAGTCGGGAGACCCAGTACTTC.

This clonotype was detected many times. The chain carries TRBV24-1 and TRBJ2-1; 7 bases line up with TRBD2. V shed 1 base and J 7 bases; nucleotides not matched to a gene: 9. The CDR3 spans 16 residues. CDR1 and CDR2 (germline): KGHDR, SFDVKD. CDR3: CATSDLGTTHPNEQFF. As DNA, the CDR3 is TGTGCCACCAGTGATTTAGGGACTACCCACCCTAATGAGCAGTTCTTC.

V and J are TRBV27 and TRBJ2-7; 8 bases line up with TRBD1. The ends lost 6 bases at V and 0 bases at J; junction bases unmatched: 4. Germline assignment: CDR1 MNHEY and CDR2 SMNVEV (reference sequence). The CDR3 totals 14 residues. The CDR3 here is CASRVGTGSYEQYF. The CDR3 nucleotides read TGTGCCAGCAGGGTTGGGACAGGCTCCTACGAGCAGTACTTC.

This chain links TRBV7-2 with TRBJ2-4; D not resolved. The germline V gene encodes CDR1 SGHTA and CDR2 FQGNSA. This CDR3 comprises 12 residues. V was clipped by 5 bases and J by 5 bases, with 7 bases between them. The CDR3 region has the DNA TGTGCCAGCAGCCAGTCCCAAAACATTCAGTACTTC. Amino acid sequence: CASSQSQNIQYF.

The gene calls are TRBV4-2 and TRBJ2-1; no clear D. Per the germline V gene, CDR1 is LGHNA and CDR2 is YNFKEQ. The CDR3 is 15 amino acids. V was shortened by 5 bases and J by 10 bases, with 21 bases between the two germline ends. CDR3 region: CASSYGQQTDGEQFF. In DNA form, the CDR3 reads TGTGCCAGCAGCTACGGCCAACAAACCGACGGGGAGCAGTTCTTC.

This clonotype occurred many times. The chain uses TRBV20-1 and TRBJ2-7; D tentatively fits TRBD1 or TRBD2 (6 bases each). The CDR3 sequence is 13 residues long. The germline gives CDR1 DFQATT, CDR2 SNEGSKA (reference sequence). V was clipped by 3 bases and J by 3 bases, with 12 bases between them. CDR3 in amino acids: CSASPGGGYEQYF. CDR3 nucleotides: TGCAGTGCTAGTCCCGGAGGGGGCTACGAGCAGTACTTC.

This clonotype was picked up a small number of times. The V gene is TRBV5-1, the J gene TRBJ2-1, with TRBD2 identical over 12 bases. J gave up 8 bases and V 1 base, and 10 bases lay outside the gene matches. The CDR3 has 17 residues. Germline lookup yields CDR1 SGHRS and CDR2 YFSETQ. CDR3 sequence: CASSLYLKTSGSDEQFF. In DNA, the CDR3 is TGCGCCAGCAGCTTGTATCTGAAGACTAGCGGGAGTGATGAGCAGTTCTTC.

This clonotype was seen many times. The rearrangement joins TRBV12-3 or TRBV12-4 to TRBJ2-7; a weak D match, TRBD2 (5 bases). Trimming took off 3 bases at V and 6 bases at J, with 24 bases between the two ends. The CDR3 is made up of 17 amino acids. This chain's CDR3 is CASSFSAFGQRKGEQYF. The CDR3 region has the DNA TGTGCCAGCAGTTTTTCCGCGTTTGGCCAGCGGAAGGGCGAGCAGTACTTC.

This clonotype was detected ten times or more. The rearrangement links TRBV20-1 to TRBJ2-7; D is unclear. The V end was cut by 1 base, the J end by 0 bases, with 10 bases between. The CDR3 is 14 residues long. In germline, CDR1 is DFQATT, CDR2 SNEGSKA (reference sequence). The CDR3 DNA sequence: TGCAGTGCTAGAGGTGCTATTAGCTCCTACGAGCAGTACTTC. Amino acid sequence: CSARGAISSYEQYF.

In this sample, this clonotype turned up a few times. The V and J genes are TRBV5-6 and TRBJ2-1; 10 bases match TRBD2. Germline trimming cut 1 base from V and 4 bases from J; bases unmatched to any gene: 8. Germline V lookup: CDR1 SGHDT, CDR2 YYEEEE. CDR3 length equals 17 residues. CDR3 residues: CASSLQSSGSGYNEQFF. CDR3 nucleotide sequence: TGTGCCAGCAGCTTGCAGTCTAGCGGGAGTGGGTACAATGAGCAGTTCTTC. Using reference TRBV5-6 and TRBJ2-1 for the parts outside the CDR3, the full variable domain is DAGVTQSPTHLIKTRGQQVTLRCSPKSGHDTVSWYQQALGQGPQFIFQYYEEEERQRGNFPDRFSGHQFPNYSSELNVNALLLGDSALYLCASSLQSSGSGYNEQFFGPGTRLTVL.

CDR3 DNA sequence: TGCGCCAGCAGCCAAGATTTCGTGAGGGATCAGCCCCAGCATTTT. Translating it yields CASSQDFVRDQPQHF. The chain employs TRBV4-3 and TRBJ1-5; D remains unclear. This CDR3 spans 15 amino acids. V was pared by 0 bases and J by 5 bases, with 11 bases between. Per the germline V gene, CDR1 is LGHNA and CDR2 is YSLEER.

This chain links TRBV10-1 with TRBJ2-5; 10 bases align to TRBD2. The CDR3 contains 17 residues. Trimming removed 0 bases from V and 4 bases from J; junction bases left unmatched: 8. Per germline, CDR1 WNHNN and CDR2 SYGVQD (reference sequence). CDR3 bases: TGCGCCAGCAGTGAGTCGGGGACTAGCGCCATAGGAGAGACCCAGTACTTC. Protein sequence: CASSESGTSAIGETQYF.

This clonotype was counted only a few times. The rearrangement links TRBV7-9 to TRBJ2-1; 7 bases agree with TRBD1. With V trimmed by 5 bases and J by 1 base, 2 bases remained unmatched. The CDR3 is made up of 14 amino acids. The germline V gene encodes CDR1 SEHNR and CDR2 FQNEAQ (reference sequence). CDR3 sequence reads: CASSNRGSYNEQFF. CDR3 bases: TGTGCCAGCAGCAACAGGGGTTCCTACAATGAGCAGTTCTTC.

This sequence joins TRBV6-5 and TRBJ1-6; 7 nucleotides agree with TRBD1. Germline lookup yields CDR1 MNHEY and CDR2 SVGAGI. This CDR3 comprises 17 residues. With 4 bases clipped from V and 8 bases from J, the junction kept 14 bases outside the gene matches. The CDR3 here is CASSLGQRFLWDSPLHF. The CDR3 bases are TGTGCCAGCAGTTTGGGACAGAGGTTTTTATGGGATTCACCCCTCCACTTT.

This clonotype was counted between two and nine times. The chain has TRBV20-1 and TRBJ2-1; TRBD2 matches at 9 bases. This CDR3 has 16 amino acids. Per the germline V gene, CDR1 is DFQATT and CDR2 is SNEGSKA (reference sequence). The trim removed 5 bases at V and 5 bases at J, leaving 13 bases unmatched. CDR3 DNA: TGCAGTGCTCCAGGAAGGACGCGGGAGGGGAACAATGAGCAGTTCTTC. This encodes CSAPGRTREGNNEQFF.